This T cell receptor beta chain was captured by sequencing in a study of cytotoxic CD8 clonotypes in ibrutinib-treated CLL (dated by TCRdb to the early 2020s). With regard to the full study: The cohort included about 15 treatment-naive and under 13 relapsed/refractory patients; about 17 were IGHV unmutated. Partial responses were observed in 24 patients and complete responses in 2; after a median follow-up of roughly 62 months, remission was maintained in 15 or so patients and progression was observed in approximately twelve. Samples at response were collected after a median of about 13 months of treatment, with a range of roughly 6 to 36 months. An average of approximately 260,000 productive templates and 94,082 productive rearrangements was obtained per sample. Longitudinal samples were obtainable from 26 of the 86 participants in the trial. Cryopreserved peripheral blood mononuclear cells were collected before treatment, at response, and at either disease progression or sustained remission. All remission and progressive disease samples were collected while patients were still receiving ibrutinib.

The sample's time point label, decoded: roughly 12 months on ibrutinib. For TCR beta library preparation, about 2.2 micrograms of genomic DNA were extracted from the cryopreserved PBMCs. Longitudinal blood samples from CLL patients on ibrutinib monotherapy were analyzed using high-throughput TCR beta sequencing. The patients were enrolled in a single-center, open-label phase 2 trial of ibrutinib monotherapy. CDR1 and CDR2, looked up from the germline V gene, are MDHEN and SYDVKM. The CDR3 contains 16 residues, cysteine and phenylalanine counted. Here the CDR3 DNA is all that survives: 48 bases in frame from base 1. Germline trimming amounts to 7 bases on V and 2 bases on J, with 10 as the count of junction bases outside the gene matches. The goal of deep resolution MiSeq sequencing was a depth between 1 in 1 million and 1 in 200,000 T cells, and coverage averaged 10x per clonotype. The immunoSEQ hsTCRB Kit was used to generate TCR beta libraries. The paper's processing steps were these. The data were analyzed with ImmunoSEQ Analyzer and ImmunoSEQ Data Assistant, and V, D and J gene assignments followed IMGT definitions. Clonality, with values ranging from 0 to 1, was calculated as one minus the normalized Shannon entropy of productive rearrangement frequencies. Only overrepresented clonotypes making up at least 0.05% of each patient's repertoire were included in the public clonotype analysis. About 13 age-matched healthy donor repertoires from immuneACCESS were used as controls for clonality. The table was pulled from immuneACCESS by TCRdb, which kept in-frame rearrangements only. Such tables lose some clones; where checked, under half of the loss comes from unresolved V genes, and the rest has no known cause. That table supplies the V and J calls and clone size; D and trimming were determined from the DNA. A total of about 24,000 clones appear in this sample, more than 65% of them only once. The leading ten clones occupy over 35% of the sample.

What the work shows at the level of the full study, not this receptor alone: Clonality increased at ibrutinib response, stayed stable in sustained remission, and fell back toward baseline at progression. Baseline clonality was found to be higher than that of age-matched healthy donors and was strongly correlated with circulating CD8+ T-cell counts. Public clonotypes were rare and either shrank or stayed stable during treatment, and the rise in clonality at ibrutinib response reflected expansion of private clonotypes. Sampling times were not matched between sustained-remission and progressing patients, and lymph node repertoires were not studied.

There are a few counts of this clone. It lacks a known antigen. No base quality information exists; no much larger clone differs at one position. The sample in question was PBMCs, obtained after 12 months of ibrutinib treatment. This TCR was sampled from a human donor with chronic lymphocytic leukemia. The sequence links TRBV28 to TRBJ2-7; 11 nucleotides in the junction match TRBD1. CDR3 region: CASTLYGTGGTYEQYF. The nucleotide sequence is given as TGTGCCAGCACCTTGTATGGGACAGGGGGTACCTACGAGCAGTACTTC.